This entry concerns a single T cell receptor (beta chain). Its specificity is not known. Each TRB cDNA library was prepared by 5' RACE (with UMI labels). From the 5' RACE reads, TCRdb lists one entry per CDR3 protein and no DNA. With about 45,000 distinct CDR3 sequences in the sample, the ten largest clones hold roughly 2.5%. This entry is derived from a study of CXCR3-negative and CXCR3-positive naive CD8 T cells. Study background: With about 1.5 +/- 0.3 million reads per library, the TRB reads numbered around 140 million in total.

General observations from the study: When CXCR3-positive naive cells were set against CXCR3-negative naive cells, the former had more hydrophobic TRB CDR3s. Most assays used freshly isolated PBMCs, as cryopreservation partially reduced CXCR3.

The receptor comes from a human donor in good health. Some clones in this sample may be carry-over from other donors' samples. The sequenced sample was naive CXCR3- CD8+ T cells from blood. Specified subset: CD45RO-CCR7+CD27+CD95- naive CD8+ T cells lacking CXCR3 (TNR3-).

The CDR3 protein is CASSPHRGGTGELFF. J is TRBJ2-2 and V is TRBV6-5; TCRdb gives TRBD2 as the D gene, but with no DNA this cannot be confirmed. CDR3 length: 15 amino acids. CDR1 is MNHEY, CDR2 SVGAGI, per germline.